Listed below are T cell receptor beta chains from one sample, sequenced in a study of T-cell memory formation after mild COVID-19. MiXCR was run by TCRdb on the 5' RACE reads, yielding one entry per CDR3 protein. The data contain 250,000 to 300,000 distinct CDR3 sequences, roughly 8.2% of them singletons. Sample: PBMCs or a T cell subset sorted from them (not recorded which). Receptor source: a man aged 18 to 30 who had mild COVID-19 (a few samples of this study predate the infection). Cell type and time point are not known. CDR3s include the opening cysteine and the closing phenylalanine or tryptophan. The D gene is left open where the match is weak. Not all rows give a size; the values are once, few, many and, for expanded clones, a class.

cdr3_aa,cdr3_nt,d_call,j_call,cdr3_length,v_call,clone_size
CASSQVKGETQYF,TGCGCCAGCAGCCAAGTCAAGGGAGAGACCCAGTACTTC,NA,TRBJ2-5,13,TRBV4-1,few
CASSRQDTEAFF,TGTGCCAGCAGCCGTCAGGACACTGAAGCTTTCTTT,NA,TRBJ1-1,12,TRBV5-5,few
CASSPTGEGLLPQFF,TGTGCCAGCAGCCCGACAGGTGAGGGTTTACTACCGCAGTTCTTC,NA,TRBJ2-1,15,TRBV3-1,few
CASSHGTGENTGELFF,TGCGCCAGCAGCCACGGGACAGGGGAGAACACCGGGGAGCTGTTTTTT,TRBD1,TRBJ2-2,16,TRBV4-3,many
CASSSGTGGSYEQYF,TGTGCCAGCAGTTCCGGGACCGGGGGTTCCTACGAGCAGTACTTC,NA,TRBJ2-7,15,TRBV6-2/TRBV6-3,NA
CATGLAGPTDTQYF,TGTGCCACCGGACTAGCGGGACCCACAGATACGCAGTATTTT,TRBD2,TRBJ2-3,14,TRBV10-3,many
CASSSIVIRDKGGYTF,TGTGCCAGCAGTTCTATCGTGATACGGGACAAGGGTGGCTACACCTTC,NA,TRBJ1-2,16,TRBV27,few
CASSSRPEQFF,TGTGCCAGCAGCTCCCGGCCTGAGCAGTTCTTC,NA,TRBJ2-1,11,TRBV3-1,NA
CAWRKGSFGYTF,TGTGCCTGGAGGAAAGGCTCATTCGGCTACACCTTC,NA,TRBJ1-2,12,TRBV30,few
CASSLVSHTGELFF,TGTGCCAGCAGCTTAGTCAGCCACACCGGGGAGCTGTTTTTT,NA,TRBJ2-2,14,TRBV7-2,few
CASSSTERGHGYTF,TGTGCCAGCAGCTCGACGGAGAGGGGGCATGGCTACACCTTC,TRBD1,TRBJ1-2,14,TRBV7-9,NA
CSASTWGQGQPQHF,TGCAGTGCTAGCACATGGGGTCAGGGTCAGCCCCAGCATTTT,NA,TRBJ1-5,14,TRBV20-1,many
CASSAGQGLGPQHF,TGCGCCAGCAGCGCAGGACAGGGTTTGGGTCCCCAGCATTTT,TRBD1,TRBJ1-5,14,TRBV5-1,many
CASSLLLDTQYF,TGTGCCAGCAGCCTCCTTTTAGATACGCAGTATTTT,NA,TRBJ2-3,12,TRBV12-3/TRBV12-4,few
CASSGHKDQETQYF,TGTGCCAGCAGCGGGCACAAGGACCAAGAGACCCAGTACTTC,NA,TRBJ2-5,14,TRBV7-9,few
CASSLPGRMNTEAFF,TGCGCCAGCAGCTTGCCAGGGAGGATGAACACTGAAGCTTTCTTT,NA,TRBJ1-1,15,TRBV5-1,many
CASRKDVEETQYF,TGTGCCAGCAGGAAGGACGTAGAAGAGACCCAGTACTTC,NA,TRBJ2-5,13,TRBV7-9,few
CASSFRDTNSPLHF,TGTGCCAGCAGTTTCCGGGACACTAATTCACCCCTCCACTTT,NA,TRBJ1-6,14,TRBV6-6,NA
CASRQSLITGELFF,TGTGCCAGCCGACAGAGTTTAATTACCGGGGAGCTGTTTTTT,NA,TRBJ2-2,14,TRBV6-2/TRBV6-3,few
CASSQLASTHTQYF,TGTGCCAGCAGCCAACTAGCGTCCACCCATACGCAGTATTTT,TRBD2,TRBJ2-3,14,TRBV12-3/TRBV12-4,NA
CSARSGQATTEQFF,TGCAGTGCTAGGTCGGGACAGGCTACAACTGAGCAGTTCTTC,TRBD1,TRBJ2-1,14,TRBV20-1,few
CATSDFGLVDTGELFF,TGTGCCACCAGTGATTTCGGGCTAGTTGACACCGGGGAGCTGTTTTTT,NA,TRBJ2-2,16,TRBV24-1,few
CASSLRDRGTEAFF,TGTGCCAGCAGCTTAAGGGACAGGGGCACTGAAGCTTTCTTT,TRBD1,TRBJ1-1,14,TRBV7-9,many
CASSYRRNTEAFF,TGCGCCAGCAGCTACCGCCGGAACACTGAAGCTTTCTTT,NA,TRBJ1-1,13,TRBV4-3,few
CASSEAGTLQFF,TGTGCCAGCAGTGAAGCGGGGACTTTGCAGTTCTTC,NA,TRBJ2-1,12,TRBV6-1,NA
CASSEGQGRNEQFF,TGCGCCAGCAGTGAGGGACAGGGTAGAAATGAGCAGTTCTTC,TRBD1,TRBJ2-1,14,TRBV10-1,few
CASSQDPLGSPLHF,TGCGCCAGCAGCCAAGATCCTTTGGGTTCACCCCTCCACTTT,NA,TRBJ1-6,14,TRBV4-3,few
CASSYSGTVDEKLFF,TGCGCCAGCAGCTATTCCGGGACGGTCGACGAAAAACTGTTTTTT,NA,TRBJ1-4,15,TRBV5-1,few
CAWSLAGETQYF,TGTGCCTGGAGTCTAGCGGGAGAGACCCAGTACTTC,TRBD2,TRBJ2-5,12,TRBV30,NA
CASSWWTGGEAFF,TGTGCCAGCAGCTGGTGGACCGGTGGGGAAGCTTTCTTT,NA,TRBJ1-1,13,TRBV5-6,NA
CASISGQGSTGELFF,TGCGCCAGCATTTCCGGACAGGGCAGCACCGGGGAGCTGTTTTTT,TRBD1,TRBJ2-2,15,TRBV5-1,many
CASSPTRGGVYGYTF,TGTGCCAGCAGCCCTACCAGGGGAGGCGTCTATGGCTACACCTTC,NA,TRBJ1-2,15,TRBV11-2,NA
CAWTQASGVQETQYF,TGTGCCTGGACCCAGGCTAGCGGGGTACAAGAGACCCAGTACTTC,TRBD2,TRBJ2-5,15,TRBV30,few
CASSLERRGTSGNTIYF,TGTGCCAGCAGCTTGGAGCGCCGGGGTACCTCTGGAAACACCATATATTTT,NA,TRBJ1-3,17,TRBV7-6,few
CASRQQENTEAFF,TGTGCCAGCAGGCAACAGGAGAACACTGAAGCTTTCTTT,NA,TRBJ1-1,13,TRBV5-4,NA
CASTPTGGTGANVLTF,TGTGCCAGCACGCCCACAGGGGGCACCGGGGCCAACGTCCTGACTTTC,TRBD1,TRBJ2-6,16,TRBV6-5,few
CAISGGRSGEQYF,TGTGCCATCAGTGGGGGACGCTCTGGAGAGCAGTACTTC,NA,TRBJ2-7,13,TRBV10-3,few
CASSFMTYEQYF,TGTGCCAGCAGCTTCATGACCTACGAGCAGTACTTC,NA,TRBJ2-7,12,TRBV5-6,few
CSARGIGQGGNQPQHF,TGCAGTGCTAGGGGAATAGGACAGGGCGGCAATCAGCCCCAGCATTTT,TRBD1,TRBJ1-5,16,TRBV20-1,few
CASSYQGLQETQYF,TGTGCCAGCAGCTATCAGGGACTCCAAGAGACCCAGTACTTC,NA,TRBJ2-5,14,TRBV7-2,few
CASSQVGEETQYF,TGTGCCAGCAGCCAAGTCGGAGAAGAGACCCAGTACTTC,NA,TRBJ2-5,13,TRBV3-1,few
CASSRRQGADTQYF,TGTGCCAGCAGCAGGCGACAGGGCGCAGATACGCAGTATTTT,TRBD1,TRBJ2-3,14,TRBV7-9,few
CASSQVESSYEQYF,TGTGCCAGCAGCCAAGTGGAGAGCTCCTACGAGCAGTACTTC,NA,TRBJ2-7,14,TRBV4-2,NA
CASSFAVLAYNEQFF,TGCGCCAGCAGCTTTGCGGTGTTGGCCTACAATGAGCAGTTCTTC,NA,TRBJ2-1,15,TRBV5-1,many
CASSLELGVDSPLHF,TGTGCCAGCAGTTTAGAGTTAGGCGTGGATTCACCCCTCCACTTT,NA,TRBJ1-6,15,TRBV12-3/TRBV12-4,NA
CASSLAWGKTDTQYF,TGTGCCAGCAGCTTAGCCTGGGGGAAGACAGATACGCAGTATTTT,NA,TRBJ2-3,15,TRBV7-8,few
CASSPGGQGAGDTQYF,TGTGCCAGCAGCCCCGGGGGACAGGGGGCGGGTGATACGCAGTATTTT,TRBD1,TRBJ2-3,16,TRBV5-4,NA
CASSPWESDTQYF,TGTGCCAGCAGCCCTTGGGAGTCGGATACGCAGTATTTT,NA,TRBJ2-3,13,TRBV7-6,many
CASSYGREQFF,TGTGCCAGCAGTTACGGTAGGGAGCAGTTCTTC,NA,TRBJ2-1,11,TRBV6-5,many
CASSSGTGVANYGYTF,TGCGCCAGCAGCTCCGGGACAGGGGTTGCTAACTATGGCTACACCTTC,TRBD1,TRBJ1-2,16,TRBV5-1,many
CAWSVQGDTEAFF,TGTGCCTGGAGTGTACAGGGGGACACTGAAGCTTTCTTT,TRBD1,TRBJ1-1,13,TRBV30,NA
CASSEQSPHQADTQYF,TGCGCCAGCAGCGAACAGAGCCCTCATCAAGCTGATACGCAGTATTTT,NA,TRBJ2-3,16,TRBV4-3,many
CASCDYRGYGQPQHF,TGTGCCAGCTGTGACTACAGGGGATACGGTCAGCCCCAGCATTTT,TRBD1,TRBJ1-5,15,TRBV6-1,NA
CASSLFGQALSGYTF,TGTGCCAGCAGCTTATTCGGACAGGCACTGTCTGGCTACACCTTC,TRBD1,TRBJ1-2,15,TRBV11-2,few
CASSTNTGGLSVWEKLFF,TGTGCCAGCAGCACAAATACAGGGGGCCTCAGCGTGTGGGAAAAACTGTTTTTT,TRBD1,TRBJ1-4,18,TRBV4-2,many
CASSLGPSYEQYF,TGTGCCAGCAGCTTAGGACCCTCCTACGAGCAGTACTTC,NA,TRBJ2-7,13,TRBV7-2,many
CASSRRGSDPAFF,TGTGCCAGCAGCCGAAGGGGGAGTGACCCAGCTTTCTTT,NA,TRBJ1-1,13,TRBV7-2,NA
CASSPLYGEKLFF,TGTGCCAGCAGCCCATTATACGGGGAAAAACTGTTTTTT,NA,TRBJ1-4,13,TRBV7-2,many
CASSLRRGGFSGDTQYF,TGTGCCAGCAGCTTGAGGCGGGGGGGCTTCTCGGGAGATACGCAGTATTTT,TRBD2,TRBJ2-3,17,TRBV7-2,NA
CASSQGSSGGRRVNIQYF,TGCGCCAGCAGCCAAGGATCTAGCGGGGGCCGGCGTGTAAACATTCAGTACTTC,TRBD2,TRBJ2-4,18,TRBV4-3,few